The 18 T cell receptor beta chains below come from one sample, sequenced in a study of blood T cell repertoires in COVID-19. Assay: immunoSEQ multiplex PCR; the TCRdb copy retains only in-frame clones and omits some. Of around 150,000 clones in the sample, approximately 80% were seen once. The sample was peripheral blood. The receptors stem from a woman of 80 years or more with active or convalescent COVID-19.

The chain has TRBV6-5 and TRBJ2-5; D is ambiguous. V lost 10 bases, J lost 4 bases, and 10 bases lay in between. This CDR3 spans 11 amino acids. Germline V gene sequence: CDR1 MNHEY, CDR2 SVGAGI. CDR3 DNA: TGTGCCACCGCCTCCAGAGAGACCCAGTACTTC. Protein sequence: CATASRETQYF.

J is TRBJ1-5 and V is TRBV27; perhaps TRBD1 as D (5 bases). Germline CDR1 reads MNHEY; CDR2 reads SMNVEV (reference sequence). Between the trimmed V and J ends, which lost 3 bases and 8 bases, there was a span of 11 bases. The CDR3 totals 13 residues. CDR3 loop: CASSFSRAEPQHF. Written as DNA, the CDR3 is TGTGCCAGCAGTTTTAGCAGGGCAGAGCCCCAGCATTTT.

The J gene is TRBJ2-1, the V gene TRBV9; 9 positions match TRBD1. After removal of 2 bases from V and 6 bases from J, the junction contained 6 bases not matched to a gene. The germline gives CDR1 SGDLS, CDR2 YYNGEE. CDR3 size: 15 residues. CDR3 amino acids: CASSVPGQGGNEQFF. In nucleotides, the CDR3 is TGTGCCAGCAGCGTGCCGGGACAGGGTGGCAATGAGCAGTTCTTC.

This clone has more than one count but fewer than ten. The gene calls are TRBV24-1 and TRBJ2-1; TRBD2 might be the D (6 bases). Trimming removed 3 bases from V and 7 bases from J, with 12 bases in between. The CDR3 runs 14 residues. CDR1 KGHDR and CDR2 SFDVKD come from the germline V gene. CDR3 region: CATSDGGIQNEQFF. DNA for the CDR3: TGTGCCACCAGTGATGGCGGGATTCAGAATGAGCAGTTCTTC.

The chain links TRBV6-2 or TRBV6-3 to TRBJ2-2; D is perhaps TRBD2 (6 bases). This CDR3 region has 16 residues. Trimming shortened V by 5 bases and J by 0 bases, and 13 bases separated the two germline ends. Germline CDR1 reads MNHEY; CDR2 reads SVGEGT. The CDR3 coding sequence is TGTGCCAGCAGTGACGGGGGAGCTGCGAACACCGGGGAGCTGTTTTTT. Translated: CASSDGGAANTGELFF.

The genes are TRBV7-2 and TRBJ1-2, with D possibly TRBD1 on 5 matching bases. Germline values: CDR1 SGHTA, CDR2 FQGNSA. Trimming removed 3 bases from V and 5 bases from J, with 10 bases in between. The CDR3 has 13 residues. CDR3 residues: CASSFQKGYGYTF. The CDR3 DNA is TGTGCCAGCAGCTTTCAAAAGGGGTATGGCTACACCTTC.

V and J are TRBV7-9 and TRBJ2-2, with D unresolved. CDR1 and CDR2 from the germline V gene are SEHNR and FQNEAQ (reference sequence). The CDR3 contains 14 residues. Trimming took off 0 bases at V and 5 bases at J, with 7 bases between the two ends. The CDR3 loop reads CASSLARQTGELFF. DNA of the CDR3: TGTGCCAGCAGCTTAGCGAGGCAGACCGGGGAGCTGTTTTTT.

The chain joins TRBV6-5 to TRBJ1-1, with 7 bases aligning to TRBD1. The CDR3 spans 13 residues. The V gene end was trimmed by 6 bases and the J gene end by 6 bases; junction bases not matched to a gene: 7. Germline V gene data show CDR1 as MNHEY and CDR2 as SVGAGI. Here the CDR3 reads CASRQGSTPEAFF. The CDR3 DNA sequence: TGTGCCAGCAGACAGGGGTCCACCCCTGAAGCTTTCTTT.

This rearrangement joins TRBV7-6 to TRBJ2-7; tentatively, D is TRBD1 (6 bases). The CDR3 extends over 13 amino acids. The V gene lost 5 bases and the J gene lost 6 bases, with 14 bases spanning the gap. CDR1 is SGHVS and CDR2 is FNYEAQ in the germline V gene. CDR3 nucleotide sequence: TGTGCCAGCAGCCCCGCTGGACAGATCGAGCAGTACTTC. It specifies CASSPAGQIEQYF.

The chain combines TRBV27 with TRBJ1-1, with a possible D match to TRBD1 (6 bases). The germline V gene encodes CDR1 MNHEY and CDR2 SMNVEV (reference sequence). The CDR3 loop spans 15 amino acids. Trimming pared 4 bases from V and 5 bases from J, leaving 17 bases between. CDR3 region: CASSSRSGARTEAFF. The CDR3 DNA reads TGTGCCAGCAGTTCTCGGTCAGGGGCGCGGACTGAAGCTTTCTTT.

This clone came up a few times. The V call is TRBV10-3, the J call TRBJ1-6, with 10 bases that match TRBD1. Per germline, CDR1 ENHRY and CDR2 SYGVKD. Trimming took 8 bases from V and 0 from J; bases not matched to a gene: 10. CDR3 length: 18 residues. The CDR3 nucleotides read TGTGCCATCGCTAAAGGGACAGGGGCCAGCTCCTATAATTCACCCCTCCACTTT. Translated, it gives CAIAKGTGASSYNSPLHF.

The J gene is TRBJ1-2, the V gene TRBV2; D uncertain. CDR3 length: 11 residues. Germline assignment: CDR1 SNHLY and CDR2 FYNNEI. V lost 7 bases and J 2 bases, leaving 5 bases between the germline ends. CDR3 nucleotide sequence: TGTGCCAGCAAGGAGAACTATGGCTACACCTTC. Amino acid sequence: CASKENYGYTF.

V usage is TRBV11-2 and J usage is TRBJ1-3, with 7 bases identical to TRBD1. This CDR3 has 17 amino acids. The germline V gene has CDR1 SGHAT and CDR2 FQNNGV. Losses at the gene ends were 3 bases for V and 2 bases for J; bases not matched to a gene: 10. The DNA for the CDR3 is TGTGCCAGCAGCTTGGGCAGGGGGTTAAGCGCTGGAAACACCATATATTTT. This codes for CASSLGRGLSAGNTIYF.

The chain links TRBV19 to TRBJ1-1; TRBD1 aligns across 9 bases. CDR1 LNHDA and CDR2 SQIVND come from the germline V gene (reference sequence). CDR3 size: 14 residues. Trimming at V came to 4 bases and at J to 5 bases, leaving 5 bases not matched to a gene. The CDR3 protein is CASSKGTGTTEAFF. The CDR3 nucleotides are TGTGCCAGTAGTAAGGGGACAGGGACGACTGAAGCTTTCTTT.

V usage is TRBV6-5 and J usage is TRBJ2-1, with 14 bases matching TRBD2. This CDR3 is 15 amino acids long. Trimming took 2 bases from V and 10 from J; bases not matched to a gene: 4. Germline V gives CDR1 MNHEY, CDR2 SVGAGI. The CDR3 DNA sequence: TGTGCCAGCAGTTACAGGGGACTAGCGGGGGTCGAGCAGTTCTTC. Residues: CASSYRGLAGVEQFF.

This sequence joins TRBV19 and TRBJ2-7, with a tentative D call TRBD1 (6 bases). With 4 bases removed from V and 0 bases from J, the gap between germline ends came to 13 bases. CDR1 and CDR2 (germline): LNHDA, SQIVND (reference sequence). The CDR3 totals 15 residues. The CDR3 reads CASSTHRASSYEQYF. The CDR3 DNA is TGTGCCAGTAGTACCCACAGGGCCAGCTCCTACGAGCAGTACTTC.

The V gene is TRBV9, the J gene TRBJ2-1, with 15 bases that match TRBD2. Trimming removed 4 bases from V and 10 bases from J; junction bases left unmatched: 9. The CDR3 contains 16 residues. Per the germline V gene, CDR1 is SGDLS and CDR2 is YYNGEE. The CDR3: CASSPRTSGGAEEQFF. CDR3 nucleotides: TGTGCCAGCAGCCCCCGGACTAGCGGGGGGGCAGAAGAGCAGTTCTTC.

V and J are TRBV5-1 and TRBJ1-1, with D possibly being TRBD1 (5 bases). The CDR3 is 14 residues long. From germline, CDR1 is SGHRS and CDR2 YFSETQ. V lost 4 bases, J lost 5 bases, and 15 bases lay in between. CDR3 in amino acids: CASSPTRGVTEAFF. The CDR3 DNA reads TGCGCCAGCAGCCCCACTCGGGGGGTTACTGAAGCTTTCTTT.